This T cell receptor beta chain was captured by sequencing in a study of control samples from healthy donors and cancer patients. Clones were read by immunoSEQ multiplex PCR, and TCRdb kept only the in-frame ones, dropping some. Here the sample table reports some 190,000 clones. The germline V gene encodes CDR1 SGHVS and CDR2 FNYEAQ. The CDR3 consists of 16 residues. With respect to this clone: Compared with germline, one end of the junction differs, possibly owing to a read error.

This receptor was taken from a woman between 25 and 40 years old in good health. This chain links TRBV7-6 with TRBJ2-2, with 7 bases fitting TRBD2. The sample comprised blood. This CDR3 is CASCLFGGGYTGELFF. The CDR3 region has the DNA TGTGCCAGCTGCTTATTTGGGGGGGGTTACACCGGGGAGCTGTTTTTT.